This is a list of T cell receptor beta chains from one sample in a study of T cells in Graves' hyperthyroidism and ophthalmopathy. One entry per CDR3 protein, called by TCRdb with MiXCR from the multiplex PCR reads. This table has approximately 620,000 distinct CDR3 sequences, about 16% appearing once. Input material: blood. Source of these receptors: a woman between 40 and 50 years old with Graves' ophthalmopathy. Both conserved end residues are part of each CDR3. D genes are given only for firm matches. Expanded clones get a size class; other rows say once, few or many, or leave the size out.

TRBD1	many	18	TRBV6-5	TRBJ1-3	TGTGCCAGCAGTTACTCCCGACCGACAGGGCGTCGAGGAAACACCATATATTTT	CASSYSRPTGRRGNTIYF
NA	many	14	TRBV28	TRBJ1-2	TGTGCCAGCAGACACAAACAGGGAGGCTATGGCTACACCTTC	CASRHKQGGYGYTF
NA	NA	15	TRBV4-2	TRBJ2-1	TGTGCCAGCAGCCAACAAGGAGGAAAATGGGATGAGCAGTTCTTC	CASSQQGGKWDEQFF
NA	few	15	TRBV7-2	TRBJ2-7	TGTGCCAGCAGCTTGTCCAGGGGGGCACCGCACGAGCAGTACTTC	CASSLSRGAPHEQYF
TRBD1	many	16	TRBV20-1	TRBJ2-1	TGCAGTGCTCCGTCTGGGGGGACAGGGAGATACAATGAGCAGTTCTTC	CSAPSGGTGRYNEQFF
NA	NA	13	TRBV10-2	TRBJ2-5	TGCGCCAGCAGTGCGGGGGCCGGGGAGACCCAGTACTTC	CASSAGAGETQYF
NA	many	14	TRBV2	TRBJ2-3	TGTGCCAGCGAAGTCGCTGGGGTCCTTAATACGCAGTATTTT	CASEVAGVLNTQYF
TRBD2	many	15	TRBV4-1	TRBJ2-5	TGCGCCAGCAGCGCACAGGCGGGGGGGATAGAGACCCAGTACTTC	CASSAQAGGIETQYF
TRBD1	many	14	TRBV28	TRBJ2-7	TGTGCCAGCAGTGGACAGGGGGCTCTCTACGAGCAGTACTTC	CASSGQGALYEQYF
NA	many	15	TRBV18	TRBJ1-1	TGTGCCAGCTCACGACCGGGACACATGAACACTGAAGCTTTCTTT	CASSRPGHMNTEAFF
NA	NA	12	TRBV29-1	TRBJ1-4	TGCAGCGTTACGGAGGGGGATGAAAAACTGTTTTTT	CSVTEGDEKLFF
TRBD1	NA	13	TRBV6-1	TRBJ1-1	TGTGCCAGCGCGTACAGGGGGCTGACTGAAGCTTTCTTT	CASAYRGLTEAFF
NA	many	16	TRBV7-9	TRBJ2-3	TGTGCCAGCAGCTTACCCGCGGGTCGGGGGACAGATACGCAGTATTTT	CASSLPAGRGTDTQYF
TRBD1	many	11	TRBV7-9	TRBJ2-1	TGTGCCAACGGACAGGGCAGACAGCAGTTCTTC	CANGQGRQQFF